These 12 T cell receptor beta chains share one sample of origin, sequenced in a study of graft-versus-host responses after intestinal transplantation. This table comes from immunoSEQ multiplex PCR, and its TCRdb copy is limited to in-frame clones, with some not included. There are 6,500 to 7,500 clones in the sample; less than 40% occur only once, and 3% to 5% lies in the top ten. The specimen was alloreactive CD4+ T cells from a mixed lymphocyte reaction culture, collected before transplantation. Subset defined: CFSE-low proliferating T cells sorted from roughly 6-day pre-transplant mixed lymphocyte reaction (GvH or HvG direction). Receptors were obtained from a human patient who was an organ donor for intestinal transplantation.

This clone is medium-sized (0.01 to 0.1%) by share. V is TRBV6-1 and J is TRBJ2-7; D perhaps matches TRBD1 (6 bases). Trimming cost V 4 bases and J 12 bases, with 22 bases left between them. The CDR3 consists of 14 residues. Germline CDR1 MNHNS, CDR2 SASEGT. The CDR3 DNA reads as TGTGCCAGCAGTGCCCGCCGGGACACGGGCCCGGGGTACTTC. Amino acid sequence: CASSARRDTGPGYF.

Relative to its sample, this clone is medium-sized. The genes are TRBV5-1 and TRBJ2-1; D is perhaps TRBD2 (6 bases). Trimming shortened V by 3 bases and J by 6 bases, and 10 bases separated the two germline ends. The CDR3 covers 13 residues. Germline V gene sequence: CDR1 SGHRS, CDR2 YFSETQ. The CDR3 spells CASSYIGGNEQFF. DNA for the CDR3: TGCGCCAGCAGCTACATCGGGGGCAATGAGCAGTTCTTC.

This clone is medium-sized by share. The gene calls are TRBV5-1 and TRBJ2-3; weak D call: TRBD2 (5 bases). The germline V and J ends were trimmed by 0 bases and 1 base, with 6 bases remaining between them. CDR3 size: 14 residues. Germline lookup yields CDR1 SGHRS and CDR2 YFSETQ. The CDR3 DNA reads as TGCGCCAGCAGCTTGGTGAGGGGCACAGATACGCAGTATTTT. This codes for CASSLVRGTDTQYF.

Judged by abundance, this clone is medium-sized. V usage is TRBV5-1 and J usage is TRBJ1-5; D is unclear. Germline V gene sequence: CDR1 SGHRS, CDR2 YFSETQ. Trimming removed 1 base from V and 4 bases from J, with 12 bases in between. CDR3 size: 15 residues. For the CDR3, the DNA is TGCGCCAGCAGCTTGCTCGGGGATTCGAATCAGCCCCAGCATTTT. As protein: CASSLLGDSNQPQHF.

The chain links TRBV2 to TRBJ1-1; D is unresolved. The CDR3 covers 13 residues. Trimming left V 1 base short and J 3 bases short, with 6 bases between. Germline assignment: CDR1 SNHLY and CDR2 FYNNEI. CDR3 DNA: TGTGCCAGCAGTGAAGACAGTTACACTGAAGCTTTCTTT. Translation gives CASSEDSYTEAFF.

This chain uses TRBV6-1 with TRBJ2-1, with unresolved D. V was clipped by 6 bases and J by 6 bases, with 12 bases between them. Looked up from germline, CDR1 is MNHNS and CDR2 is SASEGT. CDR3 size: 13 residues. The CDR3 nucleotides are TGTGCCAGCAGACTGGTGGTTATCAATGAGCAGTTCTTC. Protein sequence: CASRLVVINEQFF.

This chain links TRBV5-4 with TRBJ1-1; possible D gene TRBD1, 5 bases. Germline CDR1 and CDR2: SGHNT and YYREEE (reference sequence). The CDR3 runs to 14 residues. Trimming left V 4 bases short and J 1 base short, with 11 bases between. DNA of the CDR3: TGTGCCAGCAGCCCCTGGACAACGAACACTGAAGCTTTCTTT. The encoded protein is CASSPWTTNTEAFF.

The chain's CDR3 is CASSIRTPLGGPQHF. The CDR3, as DNA: TGTGCCAGCAGCATACGGACTCCCTTAGGTGGCCCCCAGCATTTT. V usage is TRBV5-8 and J usage is TRBJ1-5; D is uncertain. The CDR3 contains 15 residues. Trimming removed 4 bases from V and 10 bases from J, with 21 bases in between. Germline CDR1 reads SGHTS; CDR2 reads YDEGEE.

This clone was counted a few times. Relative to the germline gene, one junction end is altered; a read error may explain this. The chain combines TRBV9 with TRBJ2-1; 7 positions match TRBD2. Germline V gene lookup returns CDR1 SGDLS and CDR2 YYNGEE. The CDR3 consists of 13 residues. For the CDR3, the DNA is TGTGCCAGCAGCGTAGGTGTTGGGGGGGGTATGGTCTTC. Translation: CASSVGVGGGMVF.

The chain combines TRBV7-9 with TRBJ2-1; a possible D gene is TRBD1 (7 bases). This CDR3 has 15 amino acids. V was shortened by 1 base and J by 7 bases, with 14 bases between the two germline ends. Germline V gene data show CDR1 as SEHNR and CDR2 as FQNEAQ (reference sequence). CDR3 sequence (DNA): TGTGCCAGCAGCTTAGTCCAGGGGGGAGTGAATGAGCAGTTCTTC. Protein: CASSLVQGGVNEQFF.

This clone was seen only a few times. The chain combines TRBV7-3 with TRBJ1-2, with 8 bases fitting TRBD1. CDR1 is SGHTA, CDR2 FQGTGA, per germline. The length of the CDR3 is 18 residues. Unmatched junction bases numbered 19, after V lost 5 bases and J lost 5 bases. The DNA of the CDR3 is TGTGCCAGCAGCCCAGGGGGCGGAATGAGCTCCAGACTGTATGGCTACACCTTC. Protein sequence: CASSPGGGMSSRLYGYTF.

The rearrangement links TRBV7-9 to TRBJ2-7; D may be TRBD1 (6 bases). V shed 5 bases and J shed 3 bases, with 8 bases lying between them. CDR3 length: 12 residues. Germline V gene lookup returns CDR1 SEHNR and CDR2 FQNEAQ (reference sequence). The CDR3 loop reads CASSPGDYEQYF. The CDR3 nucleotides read TGTGCCAGCAGCCCAGGGGACTACGAGCAGTACTTC.